This T cell receptor (beta chain) was identified during a study of T cell responses to AZD1222 COVID-19 vaccine. CDR1 is SGHRS and CDR2 is YFSETQ in the germline V gene. V shed 1 base and J shed 0 bases, with 11 bases lying between them. The CDR3 totals 16 residues. This clone has just one count. The target antigen is unknown. Study results and limitations: Nearly half of the spike-specific TCRs reportedly recognize variant regions that carry no mutations. Donor demographics were predominantly white British with a female majority; clonal diversity may be underestimated. Spike-specific TCR breadth and depth both grew after two AZD1222 doses. The study identified only 6 or 7 AZD1222 recipients as seropositive at baseline.

This table comes from immunoSEQ multiplex PCR, and its TCRdb copy is limited to in-frame clones, with some not included. The sample includes around 58,000 clones, roughly four fifths of them seen just once. V usage is TRBV5-1 and J usage is TRBJ1-3; D remains ambiguous. Here the sequenced sample was peripheral blood, taken on day 0 of AZD1222 vaccination. The TCR originated in an adult in good health. CDR3 bases: TGCGCCAGCAGCTTGCATGACGGGGTCTCTGGAAACACCATATATTTT. Its protein product is CASSLHDGVSGNTIYF. The variable domain in full, completed from reference TRBV5-1 and TRBJ1-3, reads KAGVTQTPRYLIKTRGQQVTLSCSPISGHRSVSWYQQTPGQGLQFLFEYFSETQRNKGNFPGRFSGRQFSNSRSEMNVSTLELGDSALYLCASSLHDGVSGNTIYFGEGSWLTVV.